Following are 14 T cell receptor beta chains from one sample sequenced in a study of T cell changes during pregnancy in multiple sclerosis. Measured with immunoSEQ multiplex PCR; TCRdb has only the in-frame clones, and not every one. The table includes some 93,000 clones, almost 95% detected once. The sample consisted of peripheral blood, taken after pregnancy. These TCRs come from a female donor with multiple sclerosis, enrolled in a pregnancy study.

The rearrangement joins TRBV5-1 to TRBJ1-1; weak D call: TRBD1 (5 bases). V shed 0 bases and J shed 1 base, with 10 bases lying between them. This CDR3 region has 15 residues. Per the germline V gene, CDR1 is SGHRS and CDR2 is YFSETQ. The CDR3 coding sequence is TGCGCCAGCAGCTTGGGACAGCTACAGAACACTGAAGCTTTCTTT. As protein: CASSLGQLQNTEAFF.

V and J are TRBV4-2 and TRBJ2-7; maybe TRBD2 (6 bases). Germline CDR1 LGHNA, CDR2 YNFKEQ. The CDR3 consists of 13 residues. Deletions cut 4 bases from V and 4 bases from J, with 11 bases between. The CDR3 spells CASSRGTMYEQYF. CDR3 nucleotide sequence: TGTGCCAGCAGCCGCGGGACCATGTACGAGCAGTACTTC.

The chain is built from TRBV7-2 and TRBJ2-1; TRBD2 aligns across 10 bases. CDR3 length: 16 amino acids. CDR1 and CDR2 from the germline V gene are SGHTA and FQGNSA. With V trimmed by 5 bases and J by 2 bases, 6 bases remained unmatched. The CDR3 sequence: CASSQSSGGTYNEQFF. The DNA for the CDR3 is TGTGCCAGCAGCCAATCTAGCGGGGGTACCTACAATGAGCAGTTCTTC.

CDR3: CASSPPGSGRDTQYF. In nucleotides, the CDR3 is TGTGCCAGCTCACCACCCGGATCAGGCAGAGATACGCAGTATTTT. The rearrangement links TRBV18 to TRBJ2-3; D gene uncertain. Germline assignment: CDR1 KGHSH and CDR2 LQKENI. This CDR3 comprises 15 residues. V shed 0 bases and J shed 5 bases, with 12 bases lying between them.

J is TRBJ1-2 and V is TRBV18, with 9 nucleotides matching TRBD1. Germline V gene data show CDR1 as KGHSH and CDR2 as LQKENI. The CDR3 totals 14 residues. Trimming at V came to 5 bases and at J to 6 bases, leaving 7 bases not matched to a gene. CDR3 nucleotides: TGTGCCAGCTCATCGACCGGGACAGGGCATGGCTACACCTTC. Amino acid sequence: CASSSTGTGHGYTF.

This chain uses TRBV27 with TRBJ2-1, with TRBD2 identical over 8 bases. J lost 10 bases, V lost 4 bases, and 12 bases had no gene match. Per the germline V gene, CDR1 is MNHEY and CDR2 is SMNVEV (reference sequence). The CDR3 loop spans 15 amino acids. The CDR3 nucleotides read TGTGCCAGCAGTTCCCCCACGGGAGGGCCAGAGGAGCAGTTCTTC. Amino acid sequence: CASSSPTGGPEEQFF.

The chain joins TRBV6-9 to TRBJ1-2, with no clear D. In germline, CDR1 is MNHGY, CDR2 SVAAGI. The CDR3 extends over 11 amino acids. The DNA for the CDR3 is TGTGGATTGACACGTAACTATGGCTACACCTTC. This sequence encodes CGLTRNYGYTF.

The J gene is TRBJ2-1, the V gene TRBV30; TRBD1 aligns across 7 bases. The V gene's germline CDR1 is GTSNPN and CDR2 SVGIG (reference sequence). Losses at the gene ends were 1 base for V and 10 bases for J; bases not matched to a gene: 10. This CDR3 has 14 residues. The CDR3 here is CAWSALDRAGEQFF. CDR3 DNA sequence: TGTGCCTGGAGTGCCCTAGACAGGGCCGGGGAGCAGTTCTTC.

The CDR3 region has the DNA TGTGCCTGGGGGGATTGGGGAGACAATGAGCAGTTCTTC. This gives the protein CAWGDWGDNEQFF. The V gene is TRBV30, the J gene TRBJ2-1; a weak D match, TRBD2 (5 bases). Trimming pared 5 bases from V and 5 bases from J, leaving 13 bases between. Germline CDR1 and CDR2: GTSNPN and SVGIG (reference sequence). The CDR3 length is 13 residues.

This rearrangement joins TRBV7-8 to TRBJ2-7; a possible D gene is TRBD1 (5 bases). CDR3 size: 15 residues. Germline V lookup: CDR1 SGHVS, CDR2 FQNEAQ. The V and J ends lost 3 bases and 2 bases respectively, with 14 bases between them. CDR3 sequence reads: CASSFEGADTYEQYF. CDR3 bases: TGTGCCAGCAGCTTCGAAGGGGCGGACACCTACGAGCAGTACTTC. Full variable domain (outside the CDR3, taken from reference TRBV7-8 and TRBJ2-7): GAGVSQSPRYKVAKRGQDVALRCDPISGHVSLFWYQQALGQGPEFLTYFQNEAQLDKSGLPSDRFFAERPEGSVSTLKIQRTQQEDSAVYLCASSFEGADTYEQYFGPGTRLTVT.

The J gene is TRBJ1-2, the V gene TRBV19; D remains ambiguous. V was shortened by 3 bases and J by 3 bases, with 11 bases between the two germline ends. Germline assignment: CDR1 LNHDA and CDR2 SQIVND (reference sequence). The CDR3 length is 14 residues. The CDR3 region is CASSIPGFYYGYTF. In DNA, the CDR3 is TGTGCCAGTAGTATTCCAGGTTTTTACTATGGCTACACCTTC.

The chain couples TRBV4-2 to TRBJ2-1, with 9 positions matching TRBD1. There are 15 residues in the CDR3. Germline V gene data show CDR1 as LGHNA and CDR2 as YNFKEQ. Losses at the gene ends were 4 bases for V and 8 bases for J; bases not matched to a gene: 9. This CDR3 reads CASSPGTGQKDEQFF. The CDR3 DNA reads TGTGCCAGCAGCCCGGGGACAGGGCAGAAGGATGAGCAGTTCTTC.

V usage is TRBV9 and J usage is TRBJ2-1; D might be TRBD1 (7 bases). There are 16 residues in the CDR3. Trimming stripped 4 bases from V and 4 bases from J, with 18 bases between. CDR1 SGDLS and CDR2 YYNGEE come from the germline V gene. CDR3 nucleotide sequence: TGTGCCAGCAGCCCTAGGCAGCAGGGGGGATACAATGAGCAGTTCTTC. Encoded protein: CASSPRQQGGYNEQFF. Filled out from reference TRBV9 and TRBJ2-1, the complete variable domain reads DSGVTQTPKHLITATGQRVTLRCSPRSGDLSVYWYQQSLDQGLQFLIQYYNGEERAKGNILERFSAQQFPDLHSELNLSSLELGDSALYFCASSPRQQGGYNEQFFGPGTRLTVL.

This chain connects TRBV5-6 to TRBJ2-2, with D perhaps matching TRBD1 (6 bases). V dropped 4 bases and J dropped 11 bases, with 24 bases sitting between them. The CDR3 has 16 amino acids. The germline gives CDR1 SGHDT, CDR2 YYEEEE. The CDR3 DNA sequence: TGTGCCAGCAGCCTCCCTCCCCTCAGGGGCCAGGGTGAGCTGTTTTTT. This codes for CASSLPPLRGQGELFF.